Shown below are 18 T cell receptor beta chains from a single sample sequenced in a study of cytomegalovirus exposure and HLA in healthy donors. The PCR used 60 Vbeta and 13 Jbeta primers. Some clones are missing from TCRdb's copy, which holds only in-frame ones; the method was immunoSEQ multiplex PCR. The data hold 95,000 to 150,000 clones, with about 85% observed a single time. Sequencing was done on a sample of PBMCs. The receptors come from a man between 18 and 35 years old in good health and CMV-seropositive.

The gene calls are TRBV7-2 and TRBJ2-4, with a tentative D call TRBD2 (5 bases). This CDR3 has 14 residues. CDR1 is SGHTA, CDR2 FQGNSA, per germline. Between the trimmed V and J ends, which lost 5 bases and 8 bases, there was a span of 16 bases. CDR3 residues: CASSAPAGKDIQYF. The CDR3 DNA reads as TGTGCCAGCAGCGCCCCGGCCGGGAAAGACATTCAGTACTTC.

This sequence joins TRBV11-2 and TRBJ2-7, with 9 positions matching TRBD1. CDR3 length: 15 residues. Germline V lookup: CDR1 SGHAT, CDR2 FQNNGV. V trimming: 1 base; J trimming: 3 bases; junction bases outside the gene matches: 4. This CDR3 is CASSLAGQGFYEQYF. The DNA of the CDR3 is TGTGCCAGCAGCTTAGCGGGACAGGGATTCTACGAGCAGTACTTC.

CDR3 sequence: CASSPQGMENIQYF. In DNA, the CDR3 is TGTGCCAGCAGCCCACAGGGGATGGAAAACATTCAGTACTTC. The V gene is TRBV9, the J gene TRBJ2-4; 7 bases map to TRBD1. There are 14 residues in the CDR3. V was clipped by 4 bases and J by 5 bases; unmatched bases: 6. CDR1 is SGDLS and CDR2 is YYNGEE in the germline V gene.

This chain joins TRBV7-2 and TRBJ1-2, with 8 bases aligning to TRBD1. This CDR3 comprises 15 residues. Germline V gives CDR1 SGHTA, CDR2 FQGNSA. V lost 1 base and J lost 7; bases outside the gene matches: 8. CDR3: CASSLDTGGSGGYTF. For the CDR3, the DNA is TGTGCCAGCAGCTTAGATACAGGGGGATCGGGTGGCTACACCTTC.

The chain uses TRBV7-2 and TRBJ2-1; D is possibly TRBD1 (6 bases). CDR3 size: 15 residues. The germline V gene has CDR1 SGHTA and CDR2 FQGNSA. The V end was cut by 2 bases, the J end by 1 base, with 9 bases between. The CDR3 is CASSLYQGSYNEQFF. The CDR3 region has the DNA TGTGCCAGCAGCTTATATCAGGGGTCCTACAATGAGCAGTTCTTC.

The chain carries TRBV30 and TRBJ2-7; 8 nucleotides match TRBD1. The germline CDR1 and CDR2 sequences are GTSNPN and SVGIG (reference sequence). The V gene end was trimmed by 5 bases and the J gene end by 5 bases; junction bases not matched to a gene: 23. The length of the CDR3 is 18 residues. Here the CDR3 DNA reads TGTGCCTGGCAGAGCGAAGCAGGGGGCCACCACCCCAATGACGAGCAGTACTTC. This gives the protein CAWQSEAGGHHPNDEQYF.

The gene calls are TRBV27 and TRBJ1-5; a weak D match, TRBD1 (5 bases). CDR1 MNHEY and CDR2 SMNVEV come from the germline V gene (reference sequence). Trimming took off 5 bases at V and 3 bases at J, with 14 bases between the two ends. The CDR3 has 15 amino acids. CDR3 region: CASSSRGLDNQPQHF. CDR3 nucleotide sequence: TGTGCCAGCAGTAGTAGGGGCTTAGACAATCAGCCCCAGCATTTT.

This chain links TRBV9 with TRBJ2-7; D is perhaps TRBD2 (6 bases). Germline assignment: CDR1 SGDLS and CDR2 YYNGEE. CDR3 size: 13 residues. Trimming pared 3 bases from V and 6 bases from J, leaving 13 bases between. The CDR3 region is CASSATIGGEQYF. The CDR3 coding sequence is TGTGCCAGCAGCGCCACCATCGGGGGCGAGCAGTACTTC.

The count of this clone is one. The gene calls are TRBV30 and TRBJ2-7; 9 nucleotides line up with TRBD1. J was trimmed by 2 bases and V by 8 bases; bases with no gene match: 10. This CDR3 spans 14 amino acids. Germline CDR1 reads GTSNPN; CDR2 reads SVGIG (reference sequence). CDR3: CAGHPGQGPYEQYF. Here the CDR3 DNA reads TGTGCCGGGCATCCGGGACAGGGTCCCTACGAGCAGTACTTC.

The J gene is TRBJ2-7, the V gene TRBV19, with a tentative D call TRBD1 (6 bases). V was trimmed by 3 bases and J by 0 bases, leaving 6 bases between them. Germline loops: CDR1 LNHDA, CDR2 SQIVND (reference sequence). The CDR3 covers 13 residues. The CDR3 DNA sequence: TGTGCCAGTAGTATGACAGGCTCCTACGAGCAGTACTTC. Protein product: CASSMTGSYEQYF.

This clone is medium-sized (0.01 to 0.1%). The CDR3 DNA is TGTGCCAGCTCACCCCGTCGACAGCACGATAGCAATCAGCCCCAGCATTTT. It translates to CASSPRRQHDSNQPQHF. The chain recombines TRBV18 with TRBJ1-5, with TRBD1 as a possible D gene (5 bases). Looked up from germline, CDR1 is KGHSH and CDR2 is LQKENI. V lost 3 bases, J lost 0 bases, and 15 bases lay in between. This CDR3 is built from 17 residues.

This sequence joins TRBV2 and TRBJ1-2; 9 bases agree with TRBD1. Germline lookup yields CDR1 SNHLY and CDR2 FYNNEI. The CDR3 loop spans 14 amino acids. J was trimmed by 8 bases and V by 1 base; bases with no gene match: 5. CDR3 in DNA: TGTGCCAGCAGTGAAGACAGGGGGCGAGTGGGCTACACCTTC. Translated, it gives CASSEDRGRVGYTF.

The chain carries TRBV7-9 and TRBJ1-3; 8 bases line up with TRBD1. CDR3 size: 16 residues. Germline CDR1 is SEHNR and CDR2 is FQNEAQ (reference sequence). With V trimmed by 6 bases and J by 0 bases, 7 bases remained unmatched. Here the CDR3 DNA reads TGTGCCAGCAGACGCACAGGACAGGGCTCTGGAAACACCATATATTTT. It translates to CASRRTGQGSGNTIYF.

CDR3 nucleotide sequence: TGTGCCAGCAGTGAAACAGACAGCAATCAGCCCCAGCATTTT. Amino acids: CASSETDSNQPQHF. The chain couples TRBV25-1 to TRBJ1-5; D is unresolved. The V gene's germline CDR1 is MGHDK and CDR2 SYGVNS. Trimming took 2 bases from V and 1 from J, leaving 6 bases between them. The CDR3 consists of 14 residues.

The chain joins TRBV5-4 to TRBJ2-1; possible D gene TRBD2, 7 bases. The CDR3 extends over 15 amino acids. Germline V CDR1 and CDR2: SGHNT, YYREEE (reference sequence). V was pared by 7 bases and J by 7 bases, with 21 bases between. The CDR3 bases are TGTGCCAGCGATACAATAGGGGGAGGGTTGAATGAGCAGTTCTTC. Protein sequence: CASDTIGGGLNEQFF.

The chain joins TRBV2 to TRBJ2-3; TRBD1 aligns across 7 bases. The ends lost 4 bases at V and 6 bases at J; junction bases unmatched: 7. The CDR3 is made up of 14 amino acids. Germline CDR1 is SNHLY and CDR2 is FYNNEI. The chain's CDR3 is CASSVGRGYDTQYF. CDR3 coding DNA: TGTGCCAGCAGTGTTGGCAGGGGGTATGATACGCAGTATTTT.

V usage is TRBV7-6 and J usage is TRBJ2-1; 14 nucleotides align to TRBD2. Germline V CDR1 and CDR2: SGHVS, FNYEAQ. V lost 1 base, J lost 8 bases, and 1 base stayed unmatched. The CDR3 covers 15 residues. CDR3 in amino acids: CASSLGTSGGHEQFF. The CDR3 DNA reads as TGTGCCAGCAGCTTAGGGACTAGCGGGGGGCATGAGCAGTTCTTC.

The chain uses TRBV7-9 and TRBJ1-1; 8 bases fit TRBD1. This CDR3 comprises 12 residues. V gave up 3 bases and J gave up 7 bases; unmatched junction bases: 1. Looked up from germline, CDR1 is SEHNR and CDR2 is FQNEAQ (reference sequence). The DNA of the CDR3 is TGTGCCAGCAGCTTCGGACAGGGTGAAGCTTTCTTT. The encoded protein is CASSFGQGEAFF.